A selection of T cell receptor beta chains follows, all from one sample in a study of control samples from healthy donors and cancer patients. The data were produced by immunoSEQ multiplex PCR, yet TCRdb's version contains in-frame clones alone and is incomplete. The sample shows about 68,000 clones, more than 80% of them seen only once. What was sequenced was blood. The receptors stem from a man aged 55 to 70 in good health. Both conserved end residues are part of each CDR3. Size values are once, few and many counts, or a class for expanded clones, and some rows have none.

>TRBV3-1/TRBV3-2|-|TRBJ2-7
CASSRQGGYEQYF
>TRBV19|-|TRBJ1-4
CASCRDRVTEKLFF
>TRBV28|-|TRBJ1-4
CASSITGPATNEKLFF
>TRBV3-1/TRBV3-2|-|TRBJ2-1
CASSQGSSGDNEQFF
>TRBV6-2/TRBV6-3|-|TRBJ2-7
CASSLLASSYEQYF
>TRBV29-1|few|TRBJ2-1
CSVEDSGVAYNEQFF
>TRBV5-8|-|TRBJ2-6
CASSFGPHNVLTF
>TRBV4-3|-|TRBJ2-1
CASSQELAGGPGVEQFF
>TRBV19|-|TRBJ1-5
CASNDGGQGLPRYQPQHF
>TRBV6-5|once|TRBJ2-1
CASSYGTSGSQEQFF
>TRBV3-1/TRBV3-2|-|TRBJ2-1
CASSLKGTGYNEQFF
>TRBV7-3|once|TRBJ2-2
CASSLGGPGTGELFF
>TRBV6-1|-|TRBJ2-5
CASSEKPAGRQETQYF
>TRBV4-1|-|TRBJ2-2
CASSQVNLGLDTGELFF
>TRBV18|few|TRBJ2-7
CASSPPTKTYEQYF
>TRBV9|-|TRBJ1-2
CASSVGPRDYGYTF
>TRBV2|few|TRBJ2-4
CASSTDRLAKNIQYF
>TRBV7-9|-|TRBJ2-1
CASIHRDRVHEQFF
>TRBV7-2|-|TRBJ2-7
CASSVGQQYEQYF
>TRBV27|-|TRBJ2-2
CASSPLGVAGQNTGELFF
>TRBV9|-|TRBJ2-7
CASSVEGQGASEQYF
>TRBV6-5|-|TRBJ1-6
CASSYETANSPLHF
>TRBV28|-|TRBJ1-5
CASSPGLSNQPQHF
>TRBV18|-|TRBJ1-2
CASSPRKEANYGYTF
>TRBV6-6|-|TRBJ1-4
CASSPGTGGGTNEKLFF
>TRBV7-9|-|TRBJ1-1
CASSPDRGRGPEAFF
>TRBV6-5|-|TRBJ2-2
CASSYSGGAGTGELFF
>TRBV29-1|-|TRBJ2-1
CSVDGQGVENEQFF
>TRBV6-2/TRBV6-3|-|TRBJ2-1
CASSFHTGTSGSSYEQFF
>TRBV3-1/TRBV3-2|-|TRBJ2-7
CASSQVLGVGIPYEQYF
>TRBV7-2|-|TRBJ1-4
CASSPDRRNEKLFF
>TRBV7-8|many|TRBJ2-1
CASSVDRANEQFF
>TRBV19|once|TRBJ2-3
CASSPAGGLAGGDTQYF
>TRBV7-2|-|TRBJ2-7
CASNPGGQGGYEQYF
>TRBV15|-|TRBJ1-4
CATSSGTATNEKLFF
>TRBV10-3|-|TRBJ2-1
CAIRDSGRSSNEQFF
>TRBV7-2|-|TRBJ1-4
CASSLLPRGSTNEKLFF
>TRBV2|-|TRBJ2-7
CASSERTSGGEQYF
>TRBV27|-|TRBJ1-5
CASSPSRGRGGSNQPQHF
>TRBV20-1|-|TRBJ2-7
CSAKPQDEQYF
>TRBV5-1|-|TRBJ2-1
CASSLVAGTSGNEQFF
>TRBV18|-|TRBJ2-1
CASSQPAVGNEQFF